This T cell receptor (beta chain) was profiled in a study of T cell responses to AZD1222 COVID-19 vaccine. Here immunoSEQ multiplex PCR was the method, and the copy in TCRdb shows in-frame clones only, minus some. The table lists about 130,000 clones, around 85% of them singletons. This clone came up a few times. This CDR3 is 15 amino acids long. The germline V gene encodes CDR1 GTSNPN and CDR2 SVGIG (reference sequence). The V gene lost 0 bases and the J gene lost 0 bases, with 10 bases spanning the gap. The chain is built from TRBV30 and TRBJ2-3; perhaps TRBD2 as D (5 bases). This specimen was peripheral blood, taken 28 days after the second AZD1222 dose. The source is an adult who received the AZD1222 COVID-19 vaccine. DNA for the CDR3: TGTGCCTGGAGTGTACTAGGCGGGAGCACAGATACGCAGTATTTT. Translating it yields CAWSVLGGSTDTQYF.